This entry features one T cell receptor (beta chain) sequence. Repertoires were generated with immunoSEQ multiplex PCR, while TCRdb's copy carries only in-frame clones and drops some. The sample contains 100,000 or so clones, approximately 90% of which appear only once. The data derive from a study of control samples from healthy donors and cancer patients. This TCR came from a man aged 25 to 40 in good health. Sequencing input: blood.

CDR3 in amino acids: CASSLNNEQFF. In DNA, the CDR3 is TGTGCCAGCAGCCTAAACAATGAGCAGTTCTTC. V and J are TRBV7-8 and TRBJ2-1; no clear D gene. Per the germline V gene, CDR1 is SGHVS and CDR2 is FQNEAQ. The CDR3 runs 11 residues. V gave up 5 bases and J gave up 5 bases, with 4 bases separating them.